Below, one T cell receptor (beta chain) is given with its context. These data belong to a study of blood T cell repertoires in COVID-19. Study-level information: There were acute and convalescent COVID-19 samples, and they came from the United States, Italy and Spain. PBMCs, B-cell-depleted T cells, or T cells were the source of the cDNA or gDNA that made up the material.

In the source study's methods: Scientists estimated how many nucleated cells there were by amplifying reference gene primers. Assay: immunoSEQ multiplex PCR; the TCRdb copy retains only in-frame clones and omits some. V, J and clone size derive from that table, while D and trimming were established from the DNA sequence. This sample has under 200,000 clones, with about four fifths found just once. Specimen: peripheral blood. This clonotype was sampled from a woman aged 55 to 70 with COVID-19, enrolled during active disease.

In nucleotides, the CDR3 is TGTGCCATCAGTGAACCCCCAGGGGGCTCCTACAATGAGCAGTTCTTC. Translation: CAISEPPGGSYNEQFF. V usage is TRBV10-3 and J usage is TRBJ2-1; TRBD1 agrees at 7 bases. Germline CDR1 and CDR2: ENHRY and SYGVKD. The CDR3 loop spans 16 amino acids. Trimming cost V 3 bases and J 0 bases; bases outside gene matches: 5.